This is a list of T cell receptor beta chains from one sample in a study of response to subunit inactivated influenza vaccine. TCRdb reprocessed the RT-PCR reads via MiXCR and lists one record per CDR3 protein. Of about 530,000 distinct CDR3 sequences in the sample, roughly 13% were seen once. The starting material was PBMCs from blood, obtained roughly 48 days after vaccination. The receptors originated from a middle-aged man who received an inactivated influenza vaccine. The CDR3 runs from the conserved cysteine through the conserved F or W. A D gene is named only where the DNA matches it firmly. Expanded clones get a size class; other rows say once, few or many, or leave the size out.

d_gene,abundance,j_gene,v_gene,CDR3aa,CDR3nt
TRBD1,few,TRBJ1-2,TRBV20-1,CSASNGQGADYGYTF,TGCAGTGCTAGTAATGGGCAGGGGGCGGACTATGGCTACACCTTC
-,-,TRBJ1-4,TRBV4-1,CASSQPGGEKLFF,TGCGCCAGCAGCCAACCCGGCGGAGAGAAACTGTTTTTT
-,few,TRBJ2-1,TRBV29-1,CSVDYSYNEQFF,TGCAGCGTTGACTACTCCTACAATGAGCAGTTCTTC
-,few,TRBJ2-3,TRBV10-3,CAISESPASGTDTQYF,TGTGCCATCAGTGAGTCGCCGGCTAGCGGCACAGATACGCAGTATTTT
-,many,TRBJ2-4,TRBV12-3/TRBV12-4,CASSFGVNIQYF,TGTGCCAGCAGTTTCGGGGTTAACATTCAGTACTTC
TRBD2,-,TRBJ2-1,TRBV15,CATSRDLAGGKHEQFF,TGTGCCACCAGCAGAGATCTAGCGGGAGGCAAGCATGAGCAGTTCTTC
TRBD2,few,TRBJ2-3,TRBV15,CATRASGRTDTQYF,TGTGCCACCAGGGCTAGCGGACGCACAGATACGCAGTATTTT
-,-,TRBJ2-7,TRBV3-1,CASSQWGSGAYEQYF,TGTGCCAGCAGCCAATGGGGGAGTGGCGCGTACGAGCAGTACTTC
-,few,TRBJ1-5,TRBV12-3/TRBV12-4,CASRRTGTSNQPQHF,TGTGCCAGCAGACGAACAGGGACTAGCAATCAGCCCCAGCATTTT
TRBD2,few,TRBJ2-1,TRBV6-1,CASSEGLAGGFHNEQFF,TGTGCCAGCAGTGAAGGACTAGCGGGGGGGTTCCACAATGAGCAGTTCTTC
TRBD1,many,TRBJ2-2,TRBV7-2,CASSLGQGSNTGELFF,TGTGCCAGCAGCCTCGGACAGGGGTCGAACACCGGGGAGCTGTTTTTT
-,few,TRBJ2-7,TRBV6-1,CATRTLAYEQYF,TGTGCCACGCGGACTCTGGCCTACGAGCAGTACTTC
TRBD1,many,TRBJ1-5,TRBV20-1,CSARTGVSNQPQHF,TGCAGTGCTAGGACAGGGGTAAGCAATCAGCCCCAGCATTTT
TRBD2,-,TRBJ2-1,TRBV7-3,CASSPSGRNYNEQFF,TGTGCCAGCAGCCCGAGCGGGAGGAACTACAATGAGCAGTTCTTC
TRBD1,few,TRBJ2-3,TRBV18,CASSSTTGGGTDTQYF,TGTGCCAGCTCATCAACCACAGGGGGCGGCACAGATACGCAGTATTTT
-,many,TRBJ1-4,TRBV4-3,CASSQGVREKLFF,TGCGCCAGCAGCCAAGGCGTACGTGAAAAACTGTTTTTT
TRBD2,-,TRBJ2-1,TRBV7-6,CASSLSGTNYNEQFF,TGTGCCAGCAGCCTATCCGGGACTAACTACAATGAGCAGTTCTTC
TRBD2,few,TRBJ2-1,TRBV9,CASSTGLAGGTNNEQFF,TGTGCCAGCAGCACCGGACTAGCGGGGGGTACTAACAATGAGCAGTTCTTC
TRBD2,-,TRBJ2-1,TRBV28,CASSPPPGLAGGSYNEQFF,TGTGCCAGCAGTCCTCCTCCGGGACTAGCGGGAGGCTCTTACAATGAGCAGTTCTTC
-,few,TRBJ1-1,TRBV12-3/TRBV12-4,CASSLSTAYTEAFF,TGTGCCAGCAGTTTATCGACAGCCTACACTGAAGCTTTCTTT
-,few,TRBJ1-2,TRBV12-3/TRBV12-4,CASSLDRLRASGYTF,TGTGCCAGCAGTTTAGACCGCCTGAGGGCTAGTGGCTACACCTTC
-,-,TRBJ1-5,TRBV19,CASKTASNQPQHF,TGTGCCAGTAAGACGGCAAGCAATCAGCCCCAGCATTTT
-,few,TRBJ2-5,TRBV24-1,CATSDLEAGSLETQYF,TGTGCCACCAGTGATTTGGAGGCAGGGAGTTTGGAGACCCAGTACTTC
-,-,TRBJ2-7,TRBV30,CAWSVPIRGRVSYEQYF,TGTGCCTGGAGTGTACCCATCAGGGGACGGGTCTCCTACGAGCAGTACTTC
TRBD1,-,TRBJ1-5,TRBV5-1,CASSLSGQGAGNQPQHF,TGCGCCAGCAGCTTATCCGGGCAGGGGGCTGGTAATCAGCCCCAGCATTTT
TRBD2,few,TRBJ2-5,TRBV6-2/TRBV6-3,CASRRTSGRQTQYF,TGTGCCAGCAGAAGGACTAGCGGGAGACAGACCCAGTACTTC
TRBD2,many,TRBJ2-1,TRBV5-1,CASSLRLADTYNEQFF,TGCGCCAGCAGCTTGAGACTAGCCGACACCTACAATGAGCAGTTCTTC
TRBD1,-,TRBJ2-7,TRBV28,CASPPLAQGEGVDEQYF,TGTGCCAGCCCCCCCTTAGCACAGGGGGAAGGTGTTGACGAGCAGTACTTC
TRBD2,-,TRBJ2-3,TRBV27,CASSLWAGTSGRSTDTQYF,TGTGCCAGCAGTTTATGGGCCGGGACTAGCGGGAGGAGCACAGATACGCAGTATTTT
TRBD1,many,TRBJ1-2,TRBV12-3/TRBV12-4,CASSLRTGGYGYTF,TGTGCCAGCAGTTTAAGGACAGGTGGTTATGGCTACACCTTC
-,-,TRBJ2-6,TRBV10-3,CAISETNPSGANVLTF,TGTGCCATCAGCGAAACAAATCCGTCTGGGGCCAACGTCCTGACTTTC
-,-,TRBJ2-3,TRBV5-1,CASSLQTTDTQYF,TGCGCCAGCAGCTTGCAAACCACAGATACGCAGTATTTT
-,many,TRBJ1-6,TRBV28,CASSPPGTIDSPLHF,TGTGCCAGCAGTCCCCCAGGGACTATAGATTCACCCCTCCACTTT
-,-,TRBJ2-7,TRBV4-3,CASSPGSAYEQYF,TGCGCCAGCAGCCCTGGTTCCGCCTACGAGCAGTACTTC
-,few,TRBJ1-3,TRBV5-1,CASSSDRSNPSGNTIYF,TGCGCCAGCAGCTCGGACAGAAGTAATCCCTCTGGAAACACCATATATTTT
TRBD1,-,TRBJ2-4,TRBV20-1,CSARGQERINIAKNIQYF,TGCAGTGCTAGGGGACAGGAAAGAATAAACATAGCCAAAAACATTCAGTACTTC
-,-,TRBJ2-3,TRBV6-1,CASSLRHLTSTDTQYF,TGTGCCAGCAGTCTCCGACATCTTACTAGCACAGATACGCAGTATTTT
-,-,TRBJ2-7,TRBV25-1,CASSDRGYEQQYF,TGTGCCAGCAGTGACCGGGGTTACGAGCAGCAGTACTTC
TRBD2,many,TRBJ2-3,TRBV5-1,CASSSGTSGGADTQYF,TGCGCCAGCAGCTCCGGGACTAGCGGGGGGGCAGATACGCAGTATTTT
-,-,TRBJ2-7,TRBV4-2,CASSQDRASPGYEQYF,TGTGCCAGCAGCCAAGATCGCGCTTCCCCTGGGTACGAGCAGTACTTC
TRBD1,few,TRBJ2-3,TRBV12-3/TRBV12-4,CASSPGGQGRDTQYF,TGTGCCAGCAGTCCTGGGGGACAGGGGCGAGATACGCAGTATTTT
-,few,TRBJ1-3,TRBV20-1,CSAIRGTEGNTIYF,TGCAGTGCTATTCGAGGGACGGAGGGAAACACCATATATTTT
TRBD1,-,TRBJ1-1,TRBV5-6,CASSFWGQGIVTEAFF,TGTGCCAGCAGCTTTTGGGGACAGGGGATAGTAACTGAAGCTTTCTTT
TRBD2,-,TRBJ2-3,TRBV12-3/TRBV12-4,CAICSLLSGATPDTQYF,TGTGCCATCTGTAGCTTGCTTAGCGGGGCAACACCAGATACGCAGTATTTT
-,-,TRBJ1-5,TRBV10-3,CAISEYSDNQPQHF,TGTGCCATCAGCGAATACAGTGACAATCAGCCCCAGCATTTT
-,many,TRBJ2-7,TRBV29-1,CSARRAGDYEQYF,TGCAGCGCACGCCGGGCTGGGGACTACGAGCAGTACTTC
-,few,TRBJ2-3,TRBV7-6,CASSLERVWTDTQYF,TGTGCCAGCAGCTTAGAAAGGGTATGGACAGATACGCAGTATTTT
TRBD2,few,TRBJ2-3,TRBV5-8,CASSTGLASTDTQYF,TGTGCCAGCAGCACGGGACTAGCAAGCACAGATACGCAGTATTTT
-,few,TRBJ2-1,TRBV5-1,CASSHEYNEQFF,TGCGCCAGCAGTCACGAGTACAATGAGCAGTTCTTC
-,-,TRBJ2-2,TRBV6-1,CANSRGPNTGELFF,TGTGCCAATTCCAGGGGCCCCAACACCGGGGAGCTGTTTTTT
-,-,TRBJ2-2,TRBV6-2/TRBV6-3,CASKWVNTGELFF,TGTGCCAGCAAATGGGTGAACACCGGGGAGCTGTTTTTT
-,few,TRBJ2-7,TRBV5-1,CASSFATVTYEQYF,TGCGCCAGCAGCTTCGCGACAGTGACCTACGAGCAGTACTTC
TRBD2,-,TRBJ2-3,TRBV20-1,CSARDLLAGWDTQYF,TGCAGTGCTAGAGATTTACTAGCGGGATGGGATACGCAGTATTTT
-,few,TRBJ2-1,TRBV4-3,CASSQHSPSNEQFF,TGCGCCAGCAGCCAGCACAGTCCCAGCAATGAGCAGTTCTTC
-,many,TRBJ2-7,TRBV6-5,CASSYRRDSNEQYF,TGTGCCAGCAGTTACCGCCGAGACAGCAACGAGCAGTACTTC